This T cell receptor (beta chain) emerged from a study of blood T cell repertoires in COVID-19. Germline trimming cut 1 base from V and 3 bases from J; bases unmatched to any gene: 5. Germline loops: CDR1 LGHNA, CDR2 YNFKEQ. This CDR3 has 16 residues. TCRdb's table, derived via immunoSEQ multiplex PCR, lists solely in-frame clones and lacks some. The table includes roughly 200,000 clones, around 84% detected once. This chain joins TRBV4-2 and TRBJ2-7, with TRBD2 identical over 11 bases. This sequence was found in a human donor in a cohort sampled during active COVID-19. The sample comprised peripheral blood. The CDR3 DNA sequence: TGTGCCAGCAGCCAAGTTCTAGCGGGAGGTGTCTACGAGCAGTACTTC. Its protein product is CASSQVLAGGVYEQYF.